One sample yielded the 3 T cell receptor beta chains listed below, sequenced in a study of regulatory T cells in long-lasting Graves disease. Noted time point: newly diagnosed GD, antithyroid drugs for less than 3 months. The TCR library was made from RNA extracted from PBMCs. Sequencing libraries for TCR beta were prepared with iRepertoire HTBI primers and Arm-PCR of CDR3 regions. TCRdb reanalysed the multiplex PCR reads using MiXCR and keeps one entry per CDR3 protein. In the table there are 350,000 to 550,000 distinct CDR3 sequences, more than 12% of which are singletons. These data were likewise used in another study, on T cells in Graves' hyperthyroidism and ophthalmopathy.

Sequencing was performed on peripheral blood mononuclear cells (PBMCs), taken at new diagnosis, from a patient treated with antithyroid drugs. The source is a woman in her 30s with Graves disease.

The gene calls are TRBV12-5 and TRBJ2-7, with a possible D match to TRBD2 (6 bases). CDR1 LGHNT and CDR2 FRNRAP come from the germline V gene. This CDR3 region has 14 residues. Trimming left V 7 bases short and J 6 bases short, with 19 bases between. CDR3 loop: CASATGTPGSEQYF. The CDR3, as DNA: TGTGCTAGTGCCACCGGGACTCCAGGGTCCGAGCAGTACTTC. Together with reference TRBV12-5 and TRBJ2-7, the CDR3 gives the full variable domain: DARVTQTPRHKVTEMGQEVTMRCQPILGHNTVFWYRQTMMQGLELLAYFRNRAPLDDSGMPKDRFSAEMPDATLATLKIQPSEPRDSAVYFCASATGTPGSEQYFGPGTRLTVT.

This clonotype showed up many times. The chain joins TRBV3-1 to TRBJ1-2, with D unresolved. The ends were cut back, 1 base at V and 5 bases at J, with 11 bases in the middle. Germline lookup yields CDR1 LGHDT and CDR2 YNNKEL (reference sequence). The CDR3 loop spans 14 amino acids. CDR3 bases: TGTGCCAGCAGCCAAGTGGACGCTGGGTATGGCTACACCTTC. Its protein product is CASSQVDAGYGYTF.

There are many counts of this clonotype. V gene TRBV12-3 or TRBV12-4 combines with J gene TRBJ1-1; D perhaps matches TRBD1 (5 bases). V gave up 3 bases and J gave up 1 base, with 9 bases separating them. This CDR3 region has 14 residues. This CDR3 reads CASSLGRTNTEAFF. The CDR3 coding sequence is TGTGCCAGCAGTTTGGGACGGACGAACACTGAAGCTTTCTTT.